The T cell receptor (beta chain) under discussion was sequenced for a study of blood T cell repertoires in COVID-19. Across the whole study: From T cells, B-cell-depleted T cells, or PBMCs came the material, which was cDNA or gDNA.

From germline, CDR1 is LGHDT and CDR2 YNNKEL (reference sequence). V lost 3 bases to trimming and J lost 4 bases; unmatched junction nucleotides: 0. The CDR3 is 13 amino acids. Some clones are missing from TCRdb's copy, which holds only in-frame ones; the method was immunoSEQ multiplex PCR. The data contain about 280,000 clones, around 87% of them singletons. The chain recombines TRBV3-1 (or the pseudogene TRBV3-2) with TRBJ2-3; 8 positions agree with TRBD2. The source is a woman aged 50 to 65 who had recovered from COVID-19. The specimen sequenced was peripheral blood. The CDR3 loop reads CASSQRGADTQYF. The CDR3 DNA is TGTGCCAGCAGCCAGCGGGGGGCAGATACGCAGTATTTT.